The TCR beta chain under discussion was sequenced for a study of blood T cell repertoires in COVID-19. The overall study: Both acute and convalescent COVID-19 samples were obtained from the United States, Italy and Spain.

Concerning this clone: An end of the junction does not agree with germline; a read error may underlie this.

CDR1 is PRHDT and CDR2 is FYEKMQ in the germline V gene (reference sequence). The CDR3 loop spans 12 amino acids. Clones were sequenced by immunoSEQ multiplex PCR, and TCRdb holds only the in-frame ones, with some missing. The sample yields about 410,000 clones, over 75% seen once. The chain links TRBV13 to TRBJ1-6; D unclear. This sequence originates from a woman between 35 and 50 years old with COVID-19, enrolled during active disease. The sequencing input was peripheral blood. The CDR3: CASTLLNSPLHF. CDR3 bases: TGTGCCAGCACCTTACTAAATTCACCCCTCCACTTT.